This is a list of T cell receptor beta chains from one sample in a study of control samples from healthy donors and cancer patients. The protocol was immunoSEQ multiplex PCR, while the TCRdb copy is restricted to in-frame clones and leaves out a portion. The sample holds 75,000 to 100,000 clones, around 88% seen once. Sample: blood. The receptors derive from a man younger than 40 in good health. Each CDR3 is given with its conserved first and last residue. The D gene is left open where the match is weak. The listing skips clone size in some rows; elsewhere it reads once, few, many or a size class.

clone size	D gene	V gene	J gene	CDR3 DNA	CDR3 protein
.	TRBD1	TRBV27	TRBJ1-1	TGTGCCAGCAGTTTCGCAGGGGGCGTAACTGAAGCTTTCTTT	CASSFAGGVTEAFF
few	.	TRBV14	TRBJ1-2	TGTGCCAGCAGCCAAGGACGGTATTCTGGTGGCTACACCTTC	CASSQGRYSGGYTF
.	.	TRBV5-6	TRBJ2-7	TGTGCCAGCAGCCGATGGTCGAGAGATCCCGAGCAGTACTTC	CASSRWSRDPEQYF
.	.	TRBV3-1/TRBV3-2	TRBJ2-2	TGTGCCAGCACCACGCCCCATGGTGCAGGGAAGACCGGGGAGCTGTTTTTT	CASTTPHGAGKTGELFF
.	.	TRBV27	TRBJ1-3	TGTGCCAGCAGCCCCCGGAGGGGGAAGTCTGGAAACACCATATATTTT	CASSPRRGKSGNTIYF
.	TRBD1	TRBV3-1/TRBV3-2	TRBJ2-7	TGTGCCAGCAGCCAACTCACAGGGGGGCACTACGAGCAGTACTTC	CASSQLTGGHYEQYF
.	TRBD2	TRBV6-2/TRBV6-3	TRBJ2-1	TGTGCCAGCAGTTACTCTCTAGCGGACTCCTACAATGAGCAGTTCTTC	CASSYSLADSYNEQFF
few	TRBD2	TRBV4-1	TRBJ2-3	TGCGCCAGCAGCCAGAAGGGACTAGCGGGAGGGCCTAGGTATATGGATACGCAGTATTTT	CASSQKGLAGGPRYMDTQYF
.	.	TRBV7-6	TRBJ2-5	TGTGCCAGCAGCAACAGCAAGATCGCGGCCCAACAAGAGACCCAGTACTTC	CASSNSKIAAQQETQYF
.	.	TRBV18	TRBJ2-7	TGTGCCAGCTCACCGCCGGGCCCCGACTACGAGCAGTACTTC	CASSPPGPDYEQYF
.	.	TRBV19	TRBJ2-2	TGTGCCAGTAGTATTTTCGCGGCCACTACAATCACCGGGGAGCTGTTTTTT	CASSIFAATTITGELFF
.	TRBD1	TRBV9	TRBJ2-7	TGTGCCAGCAGCGTAGGTGGGACAGGGGGTTTCTACGAGCAGTACTTC	CASSVGGTGGFYEQYF
few	.	TRBV5-1	TRBJ2-7	TGCGCCAGCAGCAAAGACACCACCTACGAGCAGTACTTC	CASSKDTTYEQYF
.	.	TRBV6-4	TRBJ1-4	TGTGCCAGCAGTGACATTGACAGGAGGGATAATGAAAAACTGTTTTTT	CASSDIDRRDNEKLFF
once	.	TRBV12-3/TRBV12-4	TRBJ2-6	TGTGCCAGCGGGAGCTCTGGGGCCAACGTCCTGACTTTC	CASGSSGANVLTF
.	.	TRBV11-3	TRBJ2-7	TGTGCCAGCAGCTTAGTACGGTCGGCGGGCGAGCAGTACTTC	CASSLVRSAGEQYF
.	.	TRBV28	TRBJ2-5	TGTGCCAGCAGTTTACGAGGGGTCCAAGAGACCCAGTACTTC	CASSLRGVQETQYF
.	TRBD1	TRBV27	TRBJ1-4	TGTGCCAGCAGGCCCGACAGGGCACCTAATGAAAAACTGTTTTTT	CASRPDRAPNEKLFF
.	TRBD2	TRBV24-1	TRBJ2-2	TGTGCCACCAGTGACTCCGGGACTAGCGGGAGAACGGACACCGGGGAGCTGTTTTTT	CATSDSGTSGRTDTGELFF
.	.	TRBV2	TRBJ1-1	TGTGCCAGCACACAGGAGAACACTGAAGCTTTCTTT	CASTQENTEAFF
.	.	TRBV7-9	TRBJ2-1	TGTGCCAGCAGCTTCCCTGGACAGAGTAAAATTCGCTCCTACAATGAGCAGTTCTTC	CASSFPGQSKIRSYNEQFF
once	.	TRBV27	TRBJ1-2	TGTGCCAGCAGTTTACTCGGGGGCTATGGCTACACCTTC	CASSLLGGYGYTF
.	.	TRBV25-1	TRBJ1-1	TGTGCCAGCAGTGATCCCACAGGGAGGACTGAAGCTTTCTTT	CASSDPTGRTEAFF
.	TRBD1	TRBV5-6	TRBJ2-7	TGTGCCAGCAGCCGGACAGGGGGGACCGAGCAGTACTTC	CASSRTGGTEQYF
.	TRBD2	TRBV7-2	TRBJ2-3	TGTGCCAGCAGCTTGGGACTAGCGGGAGGGGTGGATACGCAGTATTTT	CASSLGLAGGVDTQYF
.	TRBD2	TRBV10-3	TRBJ2-6	TGTGCCATCATGGGGACTAGCGGGAGTTCGGCCAACGTCCTGACTTTC	CAIMGTSGSSANVLTF
.	.	TRBV18	TRBJ2-7	TGTGCCAGCTCACCACCTCCAGAAGGGAACGAGCAGTACTTC	CASSPPPEGNEQYF
.	TRBD1	TRBV2	TRBJ2-6	TGTGCCAGCAACAAACAGGGGGGCGTTATCCATTCTGGGGCCAACGTCCTGACTTTC	CASNKQGGVIHSGANVLTF
.	TRBD1	TRBV19	TRBJ2-1	TGTGCCAGTAGTATGGCGACAGGGGGAAACAATGAGCAGTTCTTC	CASSMATGGNNEQFF
.	TRBD2	TRBV20-1	TRBJ2-3	TGCAGGGGGACTACCACAGATACGCAGTATTTT	CRGTTTDTQYF
.	TRBD1	TRBV7-9	TRBJ2-3	TGTGCCAGCAGCACGACGACAGGGGGTAGAACAGATACGCAGTATTTT	CASSTTTGGRTDTQYF